This section outlines one T cell receptor (beta chain) sequence together with its context. Vbeta (60) and Jbeta (13) primers were used in the PCR. Using immunoSEQ multiplex PCR, the repertoire was profiled, and TCRdb retains in-frame clones only, with some absent. There are 60,000 to 70,000 clones in the sample, with more than 15% held by the top ten. Trimming cost V 5 bases and J 9 bases; bases outside gene matches: 6. This CDR3 region has 13 residues. Germline V gene data show CDR1 as ENHRY and CDR2 as SYGVKD. The source of the sample is a study of cytomegalovirus exposure and HLA in healthy donors.

The clonotype originates from a boy between 10 and 17 years old in good health and CMV-seronegative. The rearrangement uses TRBV10-3 and TRBJ2-1, with TRBD1 matching over 8 bases. The sample was PBMCs. DNA of the CDR3: TGTGCCATCAGTACTGGACAGGGCGGTGAGCAGTTCTTC. Amino acid sequence: CAISTGQGGEQFF.